The 9 T cell receptor beta chains given below trace back to one sample, sequenced in a study of T cell responses to AZD1222 COVID-19 vaccine. The data were produced by immunoSEQ multiplex PCR, yet TCRdb's version contains in-frame clones alone and is incomplete. The sample includes under 150,000 clones, about 93% of them seen just once. The sample here was peripheral blood, taken on day 0 of AZD1222 vaccination. The source is an adult in good health.

V usage is TRBV6-6 and J usage is TRBJ1-1; tentatively, D is TRBD1 (5 bases). V gave up 7 bases and J gave up 1 base, with 16 bases separating them. Germline CDR1 MNHNY, CDR2 SVGAGI (reference sequence). This CDR3 region has 15 residues. The DNA for the CDR3 is TGTGCCAGCACCCCCCAGAAGGGGTCGAACACTGAAGCTTTCTTT. Protein product: CASTPQKGSNTEAFF.

The chain has TRBV15 and TRBJ2-1, with 14 bases aligning to TRBD2. This CDR3 has 20 residues. CDR1 and CDR2 from the germline V gene are LNHNV and YYDKDF (reference sequence). V shed 5 bases and J 5 bases; nucleotides not matched to a gene: 17. CDR3 bases: TGTGCCACCAGCCCCCAGTCGGGACTAGCGGGGGCCGAAAGAGACAATGAGCAGTTCTTC. Translation gives CATSPQSGLAGAERDNEQFF.

V is TRBV27 and J is TRBJ2-7; no definite D call. The germline V and J ends were trimmed by 1 base and 3 bases, with 7 bases remaining between them. This CDR3 has 13 residues. Germline loops: CDR1 MNHEY, CDR2 SMNVEV (reference sequence). As DNA, the CDR3 is TGTGCCAGCAGTTTATTGCCGGGCTACGAGCAGTACTTC. This gives the protein CASSLLPGYEQYF.

V usage is TRBV2 and J usage is TRBJ2-3, with D perhaps matching TRBD2 (6 bases). Deletions cut 6 bases from V and 1 base from J, with 20 bases between. CDR3 length equals 17 residues. Germline V gives CDR1 SNHLY, CDR2 FYNNEI. The CDR3 is CASRLGAGTTRTDTQYF. In DNA form, the CDR3 reads TGTGCCAGCAGGCTGGGAGCGGGTACGACCCGCACAGATACGCAGTATTTT. The whole variable domain, remainder taken from reference TRBV2 and TRBJ2-3, is EPEVTQTPSHQVTQMGQEVILRCVPISNHLYFYWYRQILGQKVEFLVSFYNNEISEKSEIFDDQFSVERPDGSNFTLKIRSTKLEDSAMYFCASRLGAGTTRTDTQYFGPGTRLTVL.

J is TRBJ1-2 and V is TRBV29-1, with 8 bases that match TRBD1. Germline V lookup: CDR1 SQVTM, CDR2 ANQGSEA. This CDR3 is built from 14 residues. V lost 7 bases, J lost 8 bases, and 15 bases stayed unmatched. The CDR3 loop reads CSGYPTTGDAGYTF. As DNA, the CDR3 is TGCAGCGGTTACCCGACGACAGGGGATGCGGGCTACACCTTC.

The V call is TRBV9, the J call TRBJ1-2, with D unresolved. The V gene's germline CDR1 is SGDLS and CDR2 YYNGEE. The V end was cut by 6 bases, the J end by 4 bases, with 16 bases between. This CDR3 comprises 14 residues. DNA of the CDR3: TGTGCCAGCACCCAAGACCCCAGCACCTATGGCTACACCTTC. Encoded protein: CASTQDPSTYGYTF. Filled out from reference TRBV9 and TRBJ1-2, the complete variable domain reads DSGVTQTPKHLITATGQRVTLRCSPRSGDLSVYWYQQSLDQGLQFLIQYYNGEERAKGNILERFSAQQFPDLHSELNLSSLELGDSALYFCASTQDPSTYGYTFGSGTRLTVV.

This sequence joins TRBV5-1 and TRBJ2-3; 9 bases line up with TRBD2. V trimming: 4 bases; J trimming: 7 bases; junction bases outside the gene matches: 4. The CDR3 is 13 residues long. Germline loops: CDR1 SGHRS, CDR2 YFSETQ. The CDR3 sequence: CASSPGTSNTQYF. As DNA, the CDR3 is TGCGCCAGCAGCCCAGGGACTAGCAATACGCAGTATTTT.

The V gene is TRBV7-2, the J gene TRBJ1-4, with 8 bases aligning to TRBD1. This CDR3 is 16 amino acids long. V lost 3 bases to trimming and J lost 1 base; unmatched junction nucleotides: 4. Germline-derived CDR1 and CDR2 are SGHTA and FQGNSA. The CDR3 DNA reads as TGTGCCAGCAGCTTCAGGGGGCTGGGAACTAATGAAAAACTGTTTTTT. It codes for CASSFRGLGTNEKLFF.

V is TRBV5-6 and J is TRBJ2-2, with 9 bases lining up with TRBD1. CDR3 length equals 16 residues. V shed 4 bases and J 4 bases; nucleotides not matched to a gene: 8. CDR1 is SGHDT, CDR2 YYEEEE, per germline. The CDR3 bases are TGTGCCAGCAGCCCGTACAGGGGGCCCCTCACCGGGGAGCTGTTTTTT. As protein: CASSPYRGPLTGELFF.